Listed below are T cell receptor beta chains from one sample, sequenced in a study of OX40 agonist ivuxolimab in advanced cancers. Sequenced by immunoSEQ multiplex PCR; TCRdb stores in-frame clones only, minus some. The sample has some 68,000 clones; about 87% are singletons. Sequences were derived from CD4+ or CD8+ T cells sorted from blood, sampled in a trial of the OX40 agonist ivuxolimab. The receptors were gathered from an adult with an advanced solid tumor such as melanoma, head and neck, liver or kidney cancer. Both conserved end residues are part of each CDR3.

V gene: TRBV5-1
J gene: TRBJ1-1
CDR3 protein: CASSLGGGVGTEAFF

V gene: TRBV5-4
J gene: TRBJ2-3
CDR3 protein: CASSEWREGSTDTQYF

V gene: TRBV6-1
J gene: TRBJ2-5
CDR3 protein: CASSPTGQETQYF

V gene: TRBV5-1
J gene: TRBJ1-1
CDR3 protein: CASRSGTTEAFF

V gene: TRBV28
J gene: TRBJ1-1
CDR3 protein: CASSILTGGGTEAFF

V gene: TRBV28
J gene: TRBJ2-1
CDR3 protein: CASSFTIYNEQFF

V gene: TRBV28
J gene: TRBJ2-7
CDR3 protein: CASSHSSYEQYF

V gene: TRBV10-3
J gene: TRBJ1-2
CDR3 protein: CAISKGGDNYGYTF

V gene: TRBV18
J gene: TRBJ2-7
CDR3 protein: CASSRDRGRLAGPEQYF

V gene: TRBV29-1
J gene: TRBJ2-2
CDR3 protein: CSTGGDGELFF

V gene: TRBV6-1
J gene: TRBJ2-1
CDR3 protein: CASSEQFTVNSYNEQFF

V gene: TRBV29-1
J gene: TRBJ1-1
CDR3 protein: CSASRGRGKMNTEAFF

V gene: TRBV7-2
J gene: TRBJ2-1
CDR3 protein: CASSFAGPNEQFF

V gene: TRBV7-2
J gene: TRBJ2-7
CDR3 protein: CASSPGDRQYF

V gene: TRBV11-3
J gene: TRBJ2-1
CDR3 protein: CASSLDFLAGYNEQFF

V gene: TRBV2
J gene: TRBJ2-7
CDR3 protein: CASSSWAGAYEQYF

V gene: TRBV5-6
J gene: TRBJ1-5
CDR3 protein: CASSSSGRQPQHF

V gene: TRBV6-5
J gene: TRBJ1-2
CDR3 protein: CASSPQGAGVYGYTF

V gene: TRBV5-1
J gene: TRBJ1-3
CDR3 protein: CASSLAGNSGNTIYF

V gene: TRBV14
J gene: TRBJ1-2
CDR3 protein: CASSQNLYTFYGYTF